The present entry profiles one T cell receptor beta chain with its context. As part of library construction, unique molecular identifiers were attached to individual cDNA molecules. TCRdb processed the 5' RACE reads anew with MiXCR; each CDR3 protein has one entry. The table has about 98,000 distinct CDR3 sequences, roughly 14% seen once. The source of the sample is a study of early T cells in non-severe SARS-CoV-2 infection. Study information: Sequenced bulk RNA came from whole blood that was unsorted, and chains were unpaired.

The CDR3 covers 13 residues. Per germline, CDR1 MRHNA and CDR2 SNTAGT. V was trimmed by 5 bases and J by 4 bases, leaving 11 bases between them. The specimen sequenced was whole blood. The rearrangement links TRBV6-4 to TRBJ1-1, with no clear D. The sequence derives from an adult who was a healthcare worker with PCR-confirmed SARS-CoV-2 infection or an uninfected control (not recorded which). The CDR3 loop is CASSNRPGTEAFF. The CDR3 region has the DNA TGTGCCAGCAGTAACAGACCCGGCACTGAAGCTTTCTTT.